This TCR beta chain was sequenced for a study of CD8 T cells in ankylosing spondylitis. Study findings and constraints: Seemingly distinctive of ankylosing spondylitis blood was a TCR beta motif formed by eight highly homologous variants. Disease-linked clones reportedly showed significant enrichment in matched ankylosing spondylitis synovial fluid.

In making TCR beta libraries, quantitative 5'-RACE with molecular barcodes was used. TCRdb itself ran the 5' RACE reads through MiXCR, one entry per CDR3 protein. Altogether 220,000 or so distinct CDR3 sequences are present, 15% to 20% being singletons, with the ten largest covering roughly 43%. This clonotype has a handful of counts. Antigen: not known. V lost 4 bases and J lost 4, with 13 bases in between. The CDR3 is made up of 13 amino acids. Germline CDR1 SQVTM, CDR2 ANQGSEA. This TCR was sampled from a male donor with ankylosing spondylitis. The rearrangement joins TRBV29-1 to TRBJ1-2; D unclear. The specimen sequenced was blood, either unsorted or a sorted T cell fraction (not recorded which). The CDR3 spells CSVVIPVVYGYTF. The CDR3, as DNA: TGCAGCGTTGTCATCCCGGTGGTCTATGGCTACACCTTC.